This T cell receptor beta chain came from a study of graft-versus-host responses after intestinal transplantation (dated by TCRdb to about 2021). For context, the study as a whole: The transplants that recipients got were multivisceral, liver-intestinal, or isolated intestinal. Alloreactive clones were identified by sequencing pre-transplant mixed lymphocyte reaction products and comparing them with unstimulated pre-transplant donor and recipient T cells. Rather than going through the commercial service, samples from a few later patients were sequenced in-house on an Illumina MiSeq and processed with MiXCR. The cohort enrolled around 25 intestinal transplant recipients including one retransplant, and 3 patients lacking pretransplant specimens were excluded. Graft-versus-host and host-versus-graft alloreactive T cell clones were tracked in the graft, circulation and bone marrow after intestinal transplantation using bulk TCR-beta CDR3 sequencing. A peak of at least 4% donor T cells among recipient peripheral blood mononuclear cells was the definition used for donor T cell macrochimerism. Anti-thymocyte globulin induction was given to all recipients, followed by maintenance tacrolimus and steroids for two to three years.

The method behind the library was the immunoSEQ multiplex PCR assay. Adaptive Biotechnologies carried out high-throughput TCR-beta CDR3 sequencing of genomic DNA for most patients. The authors' analysis ran thus. Adaptive's ImmunoSEQ software was the source of the TCR sequencing data for 15 to 20 patients, while a few other patients were processed with MiXCR and VDJtools. CDR3 nucleotide sequences shared between donor and recipient were removed because the origin of such sequences could not be assigned. To be classed as alloreactive, a clone needed at least 2-fold expansion over unstimulated cells and a minimum CFSE-low frequency of 0.002% (template counts) or 0.001% (read counts). A clone was considered mappable if detected in the sequenced pre-transplant spleen, lymph node, or MLR CFSE-low populations of the donor or recipient. Cumulative frequency of alloreactive clones was calculated as a percentage of all sequences weighted by copy number. TCRdb holds this immuneACCESS table with in-frame rearrangements only. Some clones are missing; in checked studies, unresolved V genes explain under half, and the rest has no known cause. The V and J calls and clone size are taken from that table; D and trimming were inferred from the DNA. Present in this sample are under 80,000 clones, about 92% of which were seen just once. The top ten clonotypes cover roughly 0.7% of the sample.

Broader findings and caveats from the paper: Early after transplant, peak levels of circulating GvH clones were associated with declines in HvG clones. In the allografts of patients with donor T cell macrochimerism, GvH to HvG T cell clonal ratios were high. GvH clones were detected in recipient bone marrow, and some of these GvH clones were observed earlier in ileal mucosa or blood, consistent with an intestinal mucosal origin. The relatively low number and heterogeneity of intestinal transplant patients limited the conclusions.

In the first month after transplant, blood samples were collected up to 4 times, and after that at least monthly when available. As concerns this clone: No antigen is known for it. No base quality information exists; no much larger clone differs at one position.

The CDR1 and CDR2 encoded by the germline V gene are MDHEN and SYDVKM. V loses 6 bases, J loses 0 bases, and the germline ends lie 18 bases apart. Its CDR3 holds 17 amino acids, cysteine through phenylalanine. Only CDR3 DNA is held: 51 bases, read in frame from base 1. The sample here was PBMCs, taken 98 days after intestinal transplantation. This TCR derives from a human patient who received an intestinal transplant, so some T cells may come from the graft donor. This receptor chain uses TRBV28 and TRBJ1-5; no D segment can be confidently identified. The CDR3 sequence is CASSLSHPGLSNQPQHF. Here is the DNA: TGTGCCAGCAGCCTGTCACATCCGGGCCTTAGCAATCAGCCCCAGCATTTT.